Shown below are 18 T cell receptor beta chains from a single sample sequenced in a study of shared clonotypes between healthy human individuals. Sequencing used immunoSEQ multiplex PCR; TCRdb keeps in-frame clones, though not all of them. This table holds a few million clones, roughly nine tenths found once. The source material was naive CD4+ T cells sorted from blood. The sample's subset: CD45RA+ positively selected. Receptors originate from a young man in good health.

The genes are TRBV10-3 and TRBJ2-7; TRBD2 matches 12 bases. J lost 5 bases, V lost 2 bases, and 13 bases had no gene match. Per the germline V gene, CDR1 is ENHRY and CDR2 is SYGVKD. This CDR3 spans 18 amino acids. The CDR3 loop reads CAISETEIRLAGANEQYF. Here the CDR3 DNA reads TGTGCCATCAGTGAGACAGAAATTAGACTAGCGGGAGCGAACGAGCAGTACTTC.

The chain carries TRBV4-1 and TRBJ2-1; 8 positions match TRBD2. This CDR3 has 15 residues. The V segment lost 4 bases and the J segment 9 bases; nucleotides outside the gene matches: 11. Germline assignment: CDR1 MGHRA and CDR2 YSYEKL. CDR3 protein: CASSPIGLASPEQFF. CDR3 nucleotides: TGCGCCAGCAGCCCAATAGGACTAGCTAGTCCTGAGCAGTTCTTC.

This clone was counted a few times. V and J are TRBV2 and TRBJ1-5, with D unresolved. Trimming took 8 bases from V and 0 from J, leaving 8 bases between them. The CDR3 contains 13 residues. Germline CDR1 is SNHLY and CDR2 is FYNNEI. The CDR3 sequence is CASEQSSNQPQHF. The DNA of the CDR3 is TGTGCCAGCGAACAAAGTAGCAATCAGCCCCAGCATTTT.

The V and J genes are TRBV2 and TRBJ1-2; 7 bases fit TRBD1. The CDR3 loop spans 14 amino acids. Germline-derived CDR1 and CDR2 are SNHLY and FYNNEI. Trimming cost V 7 bases and J 8 bases; bases outside gene matches: 13. CDR3 amino acids: CASITLGGWEGYTF. The CDR3 nucleotides are TGTGCCAGCATTACTTTAGGGGGCTGGGAAGGCTACACCTTC.

This clone was found once. The rearrangement links TRBV4-3 to TRBJ2-7; perhaps TRBD2 as D (6 bases). Germline V CDR1 and CDR2: LGHNA, YSLEER. The CDR3 runs to 14 residues. Trimming cost V 4 bases and J 3 bases, with 13 bases left between them. Here the CDR3 reads CASSRGLGGYEQYF. The CDR3 DNA reads as TGCGCCAGCAGCCGAGGCCTCGGGGGCTACGAGCAGTACTTC.

In regard to this clone: This sample also contains other DNA sequences that code for the same CDR3. This chain's CDR3 is CASSLGGQGAYEQYF. In nucleotides, the CDR3 is TGTGCCAGCAGCTTGGGAGGGCAGGGGGCCTACGAGCAGTACTTC. V gene TRBV5-4 combines with J gene TRBJ2-7; TRBD1 matches at 7 bases. This CDR3 comprises 15 residues. Unmatched junction bases numbered 5, after V lost 0 bases and J lost 2 bases. The germline gives CDR1 SGHNT, CDR2 YYREEE (reference sequence).

This chain connects TRBV5-1 to TRBJ2-7; 7 bases agree with TRBD2. CDR3 length: 15 amino acids. V was pared by 0 bases and J by 2 bases, with 5 bases of the junction left unmatched. CDR1 SGHRS and CDR2 YFSETQ come from the germline V gene. The DNA of the CDR3 is TGCGCCAGCAGCTTGGAGTGGGGGGGAACCTACGAGCAGTACTTC. Translated: CASSLEWGGTYEQYF.

The rearrangement links TRBV9 to TRBJ1-4; D is ambiguous. CDR1 and CDR2 (germline): SGDLS, YYNGEE. This CDR3 region has 15 residues. V was pared by 0 bases and J by 4 bases, with 10 bases between. CDR3 DNA: TGTGCCAGCAGCGTAGGGACGGCCATTAATGAAAAACTGTTTTTT. This encodes CASSVGTAINEKLFF.

The rearrangement links TRBV5-4 to TRBJ2-5; no clear D gene. V lost 0 bases and J lost 1, with 10 bases in between. This CDR3 is built from 15 residues. Germline V CDR1 and CDR2: SGHNT, YYREEE (reference sequence). The CDR3 protein is CASSLAGPLQETQYF. In nucleotides, the CDR3 is TGTGCCAGCAGCTTGGCGGGCCCGCTCCAAGAGACCCAGTACTTC.

The count of this clone is one. The chain is built from TRBV10-1 and TRBJ2-1; D is uncertain. In germline, CDR1 is WNHNN, CDR2 SYGVQD (reference sequence). Between the trimmed V and J ends, which lost 0 bases and 7 bases, there was a span of 10 bases. The CDR3 sequence is 14 residues long. The CDR3 loop reads CASSESRSLNEQFF. The DNA for the CDR3 is TGCGCCAGCAGTGAGTCGAGGAGTTTAAATGAGCAGTTCTTC.

The rearrangement uses TRBV14 and TRBJ2-7, with D possibly matching TRBD2 (6 bases). CDR1 and CDR2 from the germline V gene are SGHDN and FVKESK. The CDR3 has 15 residues. The V gene lost 8 bases and the J gene lost 6 bases, with 23 bases spanning the gap. The CDR3 DNA follows: TGTGCCAGCCCACGAATCGGAGGGGCCACCTCCGAGCAGTACTTC. It yields the protein CASPRIGGATSEQYF.

V gene TRBV10-3 combines with J gene TRBJ1-1, with 9 bases that match TRBD1. The length of the CDR3 is 16 residues. Germline CDR1 reads ENHRY; CDR2 reads SYGVKD. The V segment lost 6 bases and the J segment 1 base; nucleotides outside the gene matches: 9. The chain's CDR3 is CAIREQGAGGNTEAFF. CDR3 in DNA: TGTGCCATCAGGGAACAGGGGGCGGGAGGGAACACTGAAGCTTTCTTT.

The chain has TRBV7-8 and TRBJ2-2; D is uncertain. This CDR3 has 15 residues. Germline V gives CDR1 SGHVS, CDR2 FQNEAQ. Deletions cut 1 base from V and 1 base from J, with 7 bases between. CDR3 sequence reads: CASSLGFGNTGELFF. CDR3 nucleotide sequence: TGTGCCAGCAGCTTAGGTTTTGGGAACACCGGGGAGCTGTTTTTT. Looking up the rest from reference TRBV7-8 and TRBJ2-2 gives the full variable domain: GAGVSQSPRYKVAKRGQDVALRCDPISGHVSLFWYQQALGQGPEFLTYFQNEAQLDKSGLPSDRFFAERPEGSVSTLKIQRTQQEDSAVYLCASSLGFGNTGELFFGEGSRLTVL.

The genes are TRBV13 and TRBJ1-3; TRBD1 matches 7 bases. The CDR3 runs to 14 residues. The V and J ends lost 5 bases and 4 bases, in that order; junction bases with no gene match: 5. The germline CDR1 and CDR2 sequences are PRHDT and FYEKMQ (reference sequence). The CDR3 DNA is TGTGCCAGCAGCAGACAGGGCCCCGGAAACACCATATATTTT. It codes for CASSRQGPGNTIYF.

The chain couples TRBV18 to TRBJ2-7, with 10 bases matching TRBD2. V gave up 2 bases and J gave up 3 bases; unmatched junction bases: 7. The CDR3 contains 16 residues. Looked up from germline, CDR1 is KGHSH and CDR2 is LQKENI. In nucleotides, the CDR3 is TGTGCCAGCTCACCAATAAATAGCGGGGGGCACTACGAGCAGTACTTC. Residues: CASSPINSGGHYEQYF.

The V gene is TRBV6-6, the J gene TRBJ1-2, with 7 positions matching TRBD1. The ends lost 6 bases at V and 5 bases at J; junction bases unmatched: 3. Per germline, CDR1 MNHNY and CDR2 SVGAGI (reference sequence). The CDR3 consists of 12 residues. CDR3 loop: CASRTGQYGYTF. The CDR3 DNA is TGTGCCAGCAGAACGGGACAGTATGGCTACACCTTC.

The rearrangement uses TRBV6-1 and TRBJ2-6; a possible D gene is TRBD2 (6 bases). V was clipped by 4 bases and J by 0 bases, with 10 bases between them. The CDR3 totals 16 residues. In germline, CDR1 is MNHNS, CDR2 SASEGT. CDR3 in amino acids: CASSVGGSSGANVLTF. Here the CDR3 DNA reads TGTGCCAGCAGTGTCGGGGGTTCCTCTGGGGCCAACGTCCTGACTTTC.

This clone was seen a handful of times. V gene TRBV2 combines with J gene TRBJ1-6; 7 bases map to TRBD1. This CDR3 comprises 16 residues. Per the germline V gene, CDR1 is SNHLY and CDR2 is FYNNEI. Unmatched junction bases numbered 13, after V lost 3 bases and J lost 11 bases. The CDR3 DNA sequence: TGTGCCAGCAGTGATCTCGGCTGGAGGCAGGGGGCACCCCTCCACTTT. Protein: CASSDLGWRQGAPLHF.